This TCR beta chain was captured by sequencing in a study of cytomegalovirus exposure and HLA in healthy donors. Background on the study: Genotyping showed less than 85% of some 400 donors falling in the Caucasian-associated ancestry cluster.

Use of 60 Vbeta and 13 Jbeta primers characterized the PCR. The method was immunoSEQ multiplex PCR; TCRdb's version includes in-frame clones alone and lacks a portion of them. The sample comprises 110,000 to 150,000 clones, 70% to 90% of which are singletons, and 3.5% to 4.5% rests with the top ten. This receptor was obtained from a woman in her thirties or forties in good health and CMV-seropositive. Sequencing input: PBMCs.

The CDR3 loop is CASSPGTSVTGELFF. CDR3 nucleotide sequence: TGTGCCAGCAGTCCAGGGACTAGCGTCACCGGGGAGCTGTTTTTT. This chain connects TRBV27 to TRBJ2-2, with 10 bases identical to TRBD2. The CDR3 contains 15 residues. Germline CDR1 and CDR2: MNHEY and SMNVEV (reference sequence). V lost 5 bases to trimming and J lost 4 bases; unmatched junction nucleotides: 4.